This T cell receptor beta chain was recorded in a study of beta chain features in type 1 diabetes. Notes on the study in general: A possible short-template PCR bias applies equally to patients and controls. Type 1 diabetes patients had TCRB CDR3s that were shorter (moderately but significantly so) in all four CD4+ subsets.

Every donor had blood drawn once into heparin, around 120 mL on average. Sorting of CD4+ naive, central memory, regulatory and stem cell-like memory cells was performed via CD45RO/CCR7/CD25/CD127/CD95/CD27. Expressed TCRB transcripts were sequenced after all isolated RNA was converted to cDNA. The assay was immunoSEQ multiplex PCR, and TCRdb's table has in-frame clones only and misses some. The sample has hundreds of thousands of clones, 14% seen once. This clone has only a few counts. The antigen is undetermined. Germline V gives CDR1 SGHAT, CDR2 FQNNGV. The V gene lost 1 base and the J gene lost 3 bases, with 10 bases spanning the gap. CDR3 length equals 14 residues.

The chain couples TRBV11-2 to TRBJ2-7; D is undetermined. The source material was naive CD4+ T cells from blood. The clonotype comes from a man aged 30 to 45 in good health. The CDR3 spells CASSLGPVGYEQYF. CDR3 nucleotides: TGTGCCAGCAGCTTAGGCCCGGTGGGCTACGAGCAGTACTTC. The full variable domain, rest sourced from reference TRBV11-2 and TRBJ2-7, is EAGVAQSPRYKIIEKRQSVAFWCNPISGHATLYWYQQILGQGPKLLIQFQNNGVVDDSQLPKDRFSAERLKGVDSTLKIQPAKLEDSAVYLCASSLGPVGYEQYFGPGTRLTVT.